These 8 T cell receptor beta chains originate from one sample sequenced in a study of cytomegalovirus exposure and HLA in healthy donors. The primer mix had 60 Vbeta and 13 Jbeta primers. Profiled with immunoSEQ multiplex PCR; TCRdb holds only in-frame clones, not every one. The data contain almost 200,000 clones, around 75% of them singletons. Sequences were obtained from PBMCs. The receptor source for this set is a male donor in good health and CMV-seropositive.

The chain combines TRBV19 with TRBJ1-5; D unresolved. In germline, CDR1 is LNHDA, CDR2 SQIVND (reference sequence). The CDR3 is 12 amino acids. The germline V and J ends were trimmed by 2 bases and 6 bases, with 5 bases remaining between them. The CDR3 bases are TGTGCCAGTAGTATACCTATTCAGCCCCAGCATTTT. As protein: CASSIPIQPQHF.

J is TRBJ2-3 and V is TRBV5-1; the match to TRBD2 covers 11 bases. J was trimmed by 3 bases and V by 4 bases; bases with no gene match: 7. Germline lookup yields CDR1 SGHRS and CDR2 YFSETQ. The CDR3 is 16 amino acids. CDR3 loop: CASSQNLAGGTDTQYF. DNA for the CDR3: TGCGCCAGCAGCCAAAATCTAGCGGGGGGAACAGATACGCAGTATTTT.

This sequence joins TRBV5-1 and TRBJ2-7; 7 bases fit TRBD2. The V gene's germline CDR1 is SGHRS and CDR2 YFSETQ. After removal of 1 base from V and 4 bases from J, the junction contained 5 bases not matched to a gene. The CDR3 has 14 residues. This CDR3 is CASSLRAGPYEQYF. Here the CDR3 DNA reads TGCGCCAGCAGCTTGAGAGCGGGGCCTTACGAGCAGTACTTC. The whole variable domain, filled in from reference TRBV5-1 and TRBJ2-7, reads KAGVTQTPRYLIKTRGQQVTLSCSPISGHRSVSWYQQTPGQGLQFLFEYFSETQRNKGNFPGRFSGRQFSNSRSEMNVSTLELGDSALYLCASSLRAGPYEQYFGPGTRLTVT.

There are a few counts of this clone. The chain links TRBV5-1 to TRBJ1-6; 7 bases align to TRBD1. V was pared by 0 bases and J by 7 bases, with 4 bases of the junction left unmatched. The CDR3 length is 15 residues. Germline V gene lookup returns CDR1 SGHRS and CDR2 YFSETQ. For the CDR3, the DNA is TGCGCCAGCAGCTTGGAGGGGGCTAAGAATTCACCCCTCCACTTT. Translated, it gives CASSLEGAKNSPLHF.

This clone was counted between two and nine times. This chain links TRBV9 with TRBJ1-6; 7 nucleotides align to TRBD1. There are 16 residues in the CDR3. J was trimmed by 7 bases and V by 4 bases; bases with no gene match: 11. CDR1 is SGDLS, CDR2 YYNGEE, per germline. Here the CDR3 reads CASSPNTQGENSPLHF. The CDR3 region has the DNA TGTGCCAGCAGCCCGAACACTCAGGGGGAGAATTCACCCCTCCACTTT.

The rearrangement uses TRBV18 and TRBJ2-4, with 8 bases that match TRBD2. Unmatched junction bases numbered 10, after V lost 3 bases and J lost 0 bases. Germline CDR1 is KGHSH and CDR2 is LQKENI. The CDR3 sequence is 18 residues long. Here the CDR3 reads CASSPDRLALLAKNIQYF. The CDR3 nucleotides read TGTGCCAGCTCACCGGATAGACTAGCGCTTTTAGCCAAAAACATTCAGTACTTC.

The V call is TRBV9, the J call TRBJ2-1; D is possibly TRBD2 (6 bases). Trimming took 3 bases from V and 8 from J, leaving 21 bases between them. This CDR3 has 16 amino acids. Germline V CDR1 and CDR2: SGDLS, YYNGEE. The CDR3 sequence: CASSALVGGLRDEQFF. CDR3 in DNA: TGTGCCAGCAGCGCCCTCGTCGGGGGTTTAAGGGATGAGCAGTTCTTC.

The chain has TRBV11-2 and TRBJ2-1; tentative D call: TRBD2 (6 bases). V lost 6 bases and J 0 bases, leaving 15 bases between the germline ends. This CDR3 is built from 16 residues. CDR1 SGHAT and CDR2 FQNNGV come from the germline V gene. The CDR3 loop reads CASRQGAGRSYNEQFF. The DNA of the CDR3 is TGTGCCAGCAGGCAGGGCGCGGGGCGCTCCTACAATGAGCAGTTCTTC.